This T cell receptor beta chain was recorded in a study of blood T cells in healthy people across ages. Primers used in a second PCR of about 7 to 12 cycles were a sample-barcoded 5' primer and a J-beta primer mix. Each CDR3 protein gets one entry after TCRdb re-called the 5' RACE reads with MiXCR. Of 600,000 to 900,000 distinct CDR3 sequences listed, more than 25% are singletons. Points from the study as a whole: Age showed a roughly linear inverse relationship with TCR beta diversity per million T cells.

In this sample, this clonotype turned up a few times. The antigen remains unidentified. The sample providers were healthy Caucasian people from Russia, aged roughly 6 to 90. The same data also contributed to another study, on T cells of mothers and their children. That source reports: Three healthy Caucasian mothers and their six children donated.

Sequences were obtained from blood. This clonotype was obtained from a boy aged 5 to 17 in good health.

CDR3 DNA: TGCGCCAGCAGGAGGATACCACAAGAGACCCAGTACTTC. This sequence encodes CASRRIPQETQYF. V usage is TRBV5-1 and J usage is TRBJ2-1; D is ambiguous. TRBJ2-5 explains the end of the DNA better; the J call may be wrong. The CDR3 loop spans 13 amino acids. The germline gives CDR1 SGHRS, CDR2 YFSETQ.